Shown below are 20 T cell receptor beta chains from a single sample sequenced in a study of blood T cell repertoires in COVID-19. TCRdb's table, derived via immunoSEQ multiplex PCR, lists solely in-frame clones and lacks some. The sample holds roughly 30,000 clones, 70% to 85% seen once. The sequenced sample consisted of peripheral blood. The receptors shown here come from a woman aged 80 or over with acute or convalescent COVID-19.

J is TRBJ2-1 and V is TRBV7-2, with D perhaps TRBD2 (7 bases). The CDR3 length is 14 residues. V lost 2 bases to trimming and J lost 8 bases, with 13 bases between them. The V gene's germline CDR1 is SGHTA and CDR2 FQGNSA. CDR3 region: CASSLRPGGHEQFF. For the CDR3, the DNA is TGTGCCAGCAGCTTACGCCCGGGGGGCCATGAGCAGTTCTTC.

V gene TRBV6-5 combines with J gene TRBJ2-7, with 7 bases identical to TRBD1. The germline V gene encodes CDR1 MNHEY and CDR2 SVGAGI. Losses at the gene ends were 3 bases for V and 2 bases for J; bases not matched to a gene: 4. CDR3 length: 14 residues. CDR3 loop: CASSYSGTAYEQYF. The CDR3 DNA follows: TGTGCCAGCAGTTATTCCGGGACAGCCTACGAGCAGTACTTC.

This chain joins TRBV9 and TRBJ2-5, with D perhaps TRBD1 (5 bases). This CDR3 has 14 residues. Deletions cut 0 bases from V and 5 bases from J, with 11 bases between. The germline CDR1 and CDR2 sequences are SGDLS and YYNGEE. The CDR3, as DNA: TGTGCCAGCAGCGTAGAAATAGCAGGGGAGACCCAGTACTTC. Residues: CASSVEIAGETQYF.

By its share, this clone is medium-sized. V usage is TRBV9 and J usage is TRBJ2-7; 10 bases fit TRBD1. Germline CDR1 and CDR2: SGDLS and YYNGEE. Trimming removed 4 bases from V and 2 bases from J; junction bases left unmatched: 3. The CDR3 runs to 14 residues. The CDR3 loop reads CASSPGTGAYEQYF. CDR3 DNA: TGTGCCAGCAGCCCGGGGACAGGGGCCTACGAGCAGTACTTC.

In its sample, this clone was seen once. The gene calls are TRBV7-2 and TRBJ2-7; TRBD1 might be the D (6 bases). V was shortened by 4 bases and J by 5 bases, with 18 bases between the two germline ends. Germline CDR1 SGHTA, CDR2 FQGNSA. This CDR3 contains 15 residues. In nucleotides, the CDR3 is TGTGCCAGCAGCTCCCAAACCGGGACAAACGACGAGCAGTACTTC. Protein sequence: CASSSQTGTNDEQYF. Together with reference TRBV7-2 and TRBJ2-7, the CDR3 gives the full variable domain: GAGVSQSPSNKVTEKGKDVELRCDPISGHTALYWYRQSLGQGLEFLIYFQGNSAPDKSGLPSDRFSAERTGGSVSTLTIQRTQQEDSAVYLCASSSQTGTNDEQYFGPGTRLTVT.

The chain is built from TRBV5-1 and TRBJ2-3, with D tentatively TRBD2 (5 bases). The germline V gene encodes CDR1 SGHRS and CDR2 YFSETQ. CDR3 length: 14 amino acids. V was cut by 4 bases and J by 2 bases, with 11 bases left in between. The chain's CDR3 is CASSLTGFTDTQYF. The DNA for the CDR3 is TGCGCCAGCAGCCTAACGGGGTTCACAGATACGCAGTATTTT.

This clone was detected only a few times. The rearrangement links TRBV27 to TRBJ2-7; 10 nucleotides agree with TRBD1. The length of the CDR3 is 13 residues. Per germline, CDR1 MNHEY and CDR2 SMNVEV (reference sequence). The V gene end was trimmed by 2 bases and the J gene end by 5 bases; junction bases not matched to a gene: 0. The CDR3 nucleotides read TGTGCCAGCAGTTTAGGGACAGGGGACGAGCAGTACTTC. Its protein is CASSLGTGDEQYF.

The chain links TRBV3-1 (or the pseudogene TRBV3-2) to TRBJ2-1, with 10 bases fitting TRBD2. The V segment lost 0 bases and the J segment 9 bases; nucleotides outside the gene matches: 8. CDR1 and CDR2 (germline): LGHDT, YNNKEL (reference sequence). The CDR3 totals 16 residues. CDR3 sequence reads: CASSQEVLAGVAEQFF. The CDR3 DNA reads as TGTGCCAGCAGCCAAGAAGTTCTAGCGGGGGTGGCTGAGCAGTTCTTC.

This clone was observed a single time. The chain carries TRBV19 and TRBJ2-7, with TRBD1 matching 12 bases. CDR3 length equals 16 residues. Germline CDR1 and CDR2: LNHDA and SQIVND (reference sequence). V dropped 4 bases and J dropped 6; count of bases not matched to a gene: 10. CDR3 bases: TGTGCCAGTAGTACCCGCCCGGGACAGGGGGCTCTCGAGCAGTACTTC. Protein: CASSTRPGQGALEQYF.

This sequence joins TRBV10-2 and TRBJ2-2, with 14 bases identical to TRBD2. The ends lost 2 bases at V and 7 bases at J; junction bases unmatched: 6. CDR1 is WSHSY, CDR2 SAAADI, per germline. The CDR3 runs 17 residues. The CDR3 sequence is CASSEIGTSGSGGELFF. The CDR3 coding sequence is TGCGCCAGCAGTGAGATAGGGACTAGCGGGAGCGGCGGGGAGCTGTTTTTT.

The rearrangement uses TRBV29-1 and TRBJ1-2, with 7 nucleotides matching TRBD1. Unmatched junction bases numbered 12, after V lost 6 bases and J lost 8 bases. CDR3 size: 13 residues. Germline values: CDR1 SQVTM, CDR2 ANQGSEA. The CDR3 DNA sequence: TGCAGCGTCACTTCGGGACAGAGCGGCGGCTACACCTTC. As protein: CSVTSGQSGGYTF. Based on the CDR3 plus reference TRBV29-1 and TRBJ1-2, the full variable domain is SAVISQKPSRDICQRGTSLTIQCQVDSQVTMMFWYRQQPGQSLTLIATANQGSEATYESGFVIDKFPISRPNLTFSTLTVSNMSPEDSSIYLCSVTSGQSGGYTFGSGTRLTVV.

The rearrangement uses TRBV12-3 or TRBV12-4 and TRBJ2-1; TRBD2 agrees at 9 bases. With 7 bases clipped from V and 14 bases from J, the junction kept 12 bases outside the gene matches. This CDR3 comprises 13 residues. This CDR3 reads CASTPGGGRAKFF. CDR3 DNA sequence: TGTGCCAGCACCCCCGGCGGCGGGAGGGCCAAGTTCTTC.

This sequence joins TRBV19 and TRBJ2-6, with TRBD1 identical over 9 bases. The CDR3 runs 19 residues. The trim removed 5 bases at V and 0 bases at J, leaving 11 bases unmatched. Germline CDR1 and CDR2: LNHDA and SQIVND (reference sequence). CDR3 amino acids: CASSPAGTGRSSGANVLTF. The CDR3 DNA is TGTGCCAGTAGTCCCGCCGGGACAGGGCGTAGCTCTGGGGCCAACGTCCTGACTTTC.

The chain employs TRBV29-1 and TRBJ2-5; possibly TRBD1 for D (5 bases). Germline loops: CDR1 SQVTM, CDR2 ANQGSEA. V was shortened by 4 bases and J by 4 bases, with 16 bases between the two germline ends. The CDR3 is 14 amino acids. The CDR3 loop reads CSVVPRGFVETQYF. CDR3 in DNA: TGCAGCGTTGTTCCAAGGGGTTTTGTAGAGACCCAGTACTTC.

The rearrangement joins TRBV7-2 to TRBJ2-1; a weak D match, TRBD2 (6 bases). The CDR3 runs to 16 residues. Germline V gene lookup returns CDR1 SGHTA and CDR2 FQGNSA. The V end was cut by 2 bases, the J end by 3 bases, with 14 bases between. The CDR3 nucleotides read TGTGCCAGCAGCTTATCCGAGCGGAGGGGCTACAATGAGCAGTTCTTC. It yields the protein CASSLSERRGYNEQFF.

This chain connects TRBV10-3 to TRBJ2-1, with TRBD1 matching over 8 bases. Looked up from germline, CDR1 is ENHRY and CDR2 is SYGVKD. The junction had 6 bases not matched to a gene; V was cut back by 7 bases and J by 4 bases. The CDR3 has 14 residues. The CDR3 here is CAINQGAGYNEQFF. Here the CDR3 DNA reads TGTGCCATCAACCAGGGGGCGGGTTACAATGAGCAGTTCTTC.

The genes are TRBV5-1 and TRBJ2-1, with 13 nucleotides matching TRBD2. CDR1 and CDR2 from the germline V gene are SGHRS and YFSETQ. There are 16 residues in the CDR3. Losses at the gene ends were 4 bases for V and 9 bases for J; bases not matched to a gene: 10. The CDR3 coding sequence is TGCGCCAGCAGCAAAACCAAGGGACTAGCGGGGTTTGAGCAGTTCTTC. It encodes CASSKTKGLAGFEQFF.

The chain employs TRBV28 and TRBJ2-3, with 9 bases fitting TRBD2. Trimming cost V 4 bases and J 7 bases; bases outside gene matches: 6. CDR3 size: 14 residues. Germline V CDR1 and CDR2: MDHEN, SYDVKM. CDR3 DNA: TGTGCCAGCAGTTACAGCGGGGGGCCTTATACGCAGTATTTT. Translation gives CASSYSGGPYTQYF.

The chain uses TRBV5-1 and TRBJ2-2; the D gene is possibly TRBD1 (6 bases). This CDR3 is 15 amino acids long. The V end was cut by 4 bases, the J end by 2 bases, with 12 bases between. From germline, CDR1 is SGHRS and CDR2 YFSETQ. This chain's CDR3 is CASSLSTGNTGELFF. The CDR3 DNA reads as TGCGCCAGCAGCCTTTCGACAGGAAACACCGGGGAGCTGTTTTTT.

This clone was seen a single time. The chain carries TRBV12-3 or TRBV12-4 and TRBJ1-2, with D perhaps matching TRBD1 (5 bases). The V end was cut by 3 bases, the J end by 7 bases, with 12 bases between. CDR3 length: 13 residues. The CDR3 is CASSLRAGGGYTF. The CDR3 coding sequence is TGTGCCAGCAGTTTGAGGGCGGGGGGTGGCTACACCTTC.